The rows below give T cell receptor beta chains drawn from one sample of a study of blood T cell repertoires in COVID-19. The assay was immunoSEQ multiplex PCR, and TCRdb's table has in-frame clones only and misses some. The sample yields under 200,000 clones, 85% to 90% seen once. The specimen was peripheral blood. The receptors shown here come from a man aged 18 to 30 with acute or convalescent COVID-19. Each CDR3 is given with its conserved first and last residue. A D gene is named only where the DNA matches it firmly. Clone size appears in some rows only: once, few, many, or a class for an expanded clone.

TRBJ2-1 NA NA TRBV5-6 TGTGCCAGCAGCTTAGGTCAGGGGGGTTACAATGAGCAGTTCTTC CASSLGQGGYNEQFF
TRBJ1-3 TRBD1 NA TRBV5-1 TGCGCCAGCAGGTCCGGGACAGGGGTTTTTGGAAACACCATATATTTT CASRSGTGVFGNTIYF
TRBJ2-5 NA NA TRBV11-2 TGTGCCAGCAGCTTAGTGGGTAGGGGCCGGGAGACCCAGTACTTC CASSLVGRGRETQYF
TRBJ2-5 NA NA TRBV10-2 TGCGCCAGCAGTGAGAAATTCGGTCGGGCTAGCCATTCCGAGACCCAGTACTTC CASSEKFGRASHSETQYF
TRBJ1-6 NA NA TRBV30 TGTGCCTGGAGTCTTCTCAGAGGTTCACCCCTCCACTTT CAWSLLRGSPLHF
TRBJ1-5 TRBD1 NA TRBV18 TGTGCCAGCTCGCCGGACAGGGGGCGCGAGCATTTT CASSPDRGREHF
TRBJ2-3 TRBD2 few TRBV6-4 TGTGCCAGCAGTGACTCGACGGGGGGAGATACGCAGTATTTT CASSDSTGGDTQYF
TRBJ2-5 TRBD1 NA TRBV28 TGTGCCAGCAGTTTGGGGACAGGGATCCGCGGGTTCCAAGAGACCCAGTACTTC CASSLGTGIRGFQETQYF
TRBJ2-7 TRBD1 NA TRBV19 TGTGCCAGTAGTGTCAACCTGGGACAGGGAATCGAGCAGTACTTC CASSVNLGQGIEQYF
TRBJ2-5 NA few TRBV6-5 TGTGCCAGCACTGGGAGATTGTCAGAGACCCAGTACTTC CASTGRLSETQYF
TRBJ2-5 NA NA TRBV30 TGTGCCTGGGGGCGGGGCGGCCTGGGGACCCAGTACTTC CAWGRGGLGTQYF
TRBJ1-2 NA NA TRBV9 TGTGCCAGCAGCGTAGAGGCCAGCGACTCTCCCTATGGCTACACCTTC CASSVEASDSPYGYTF
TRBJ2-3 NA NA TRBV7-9 TGTGCCAGCAGCTTGAGACAGAGGTCGGATACGCAGTATTTT CASSLRQRSDTQYF
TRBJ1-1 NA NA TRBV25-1 TGTGCCAGCAGTGAATTTGCAGGTTCCACTGAAGCTTTCTTT CASSEFAGSTEAFF
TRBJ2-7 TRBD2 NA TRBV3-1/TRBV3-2 TGTGCCAGCAGCCAAGACCTAGCGGGGGCGACCAGGGGAGAGCAGTACTTC CASSQDLAGATRGEQYF
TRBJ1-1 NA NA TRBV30 TGTGCCTGGTGGGTAATTCAGGGGACTGAAGCTTTCTTT CAWWVIQGTEAFF
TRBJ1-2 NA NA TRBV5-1 TGCGCCAGCAGCTTGGACACCCGCTATGGCTACACCTTC CASSLDTRYGYTF
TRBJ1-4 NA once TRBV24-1 TGTGCCACCAGTGATCCGGGGGGGAATGAAAAACTGTTTTTT CATSDPGGNEKLFF
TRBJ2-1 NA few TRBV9 TGTGCCAGCAGCGATAGTACTAGAAGAAGCTCCTACAATGAGCAGTTCTTC CASSDSTRRSSYNEQFF
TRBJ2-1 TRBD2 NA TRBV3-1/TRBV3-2 TGTGCCAGCAGCCCACCCGGGACTAGCAACAATGAGCAGTTCTTC CASSPPGTSNNEQFF
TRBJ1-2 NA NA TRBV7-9 TGTGCCAGCAGCTTCACCCGGGGGAACCTGGGTGGCTACACCTTC CASSFTRGNLGGYTF
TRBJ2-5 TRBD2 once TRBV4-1 TGCGCCAGCAGCCAAGATAGGGCTAGCGGGGGGGTGGAGACCCAGTACTTC CASSQDRASGGVETQYF
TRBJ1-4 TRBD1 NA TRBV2 TGTGCCAGCAGACCCGGGACAGGGGGGGGAAAACTGTTTTTT CASRPGTGGGKLFF
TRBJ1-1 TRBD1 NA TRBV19 TGTGCCAGTAGTACAGGGGGCTTGAACACTGAAGCTTTCTTT CASSTGGLNTEAFF
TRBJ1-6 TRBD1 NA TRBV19 TGTGCCAGTAGGGGACAGGGGAGTAATTCACCCCTCCACTTT CASRGQGSNSPLHF
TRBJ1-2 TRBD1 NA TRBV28 TGTGCCAGCAGTCCCAAGACAGGGTATGGCTACACCTTC CASSPKTGYGYTF
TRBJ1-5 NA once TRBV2 TGTGCCAGCAGTGGTATAGATAGCAATCAGCCCCAGCATTTT CASSGIDSNQPQHF
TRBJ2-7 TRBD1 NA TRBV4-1 TGCGCCAGCAGCCAAGATAGGGGGCTAGGCGAGCAGTACTTC CASSQDRGLGEQYF
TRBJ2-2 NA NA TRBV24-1 TGTGCCACCAGTGATTTGACAGGGTCCCCCGGGGAGCTGTTTTTT CATSDLTGSPGELFF
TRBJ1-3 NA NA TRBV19 TGTGCCAGTACCGTGGGCCAATCCATGGGAAACACCATATATTTT CASTVGQSMGNTIYF
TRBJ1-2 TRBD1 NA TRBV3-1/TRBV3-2 TGTGCCAGCAGTCTGAATAACAGGGGAGGTGGCTACACCTTC CASSLNNRGGGYTF
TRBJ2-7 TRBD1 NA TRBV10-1 TGCGCCAGCTCCGGGACAGGGGGCTACGAGCAGTACTTC CASSGTGGYEQYF
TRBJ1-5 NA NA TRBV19 TGTGCCAGTAGTAGGGCCTTGGGTGCCAATCAGCCCCAGCATTTT CASSRALGANQPQHF
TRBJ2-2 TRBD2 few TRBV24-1 TGTGCCACCAGCCAACACCCTTGGACTAGCGGGGGGCCAAACTCGAACACCGGGGAGCTGTTTTTT CATSQHPWTSGGPNSNTGELFF
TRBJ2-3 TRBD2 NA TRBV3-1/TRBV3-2 TGTGCCAGCAGCCAATCAGCGGGGGGGTTTTTAGATACGCAGTATTTT CASSQSAGGFLDTQYF
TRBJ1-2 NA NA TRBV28 TGTGCCAGCAGTTTAATGATCAAATCCGAGGGCTACACCTTC CASSLMIKSEGYTF
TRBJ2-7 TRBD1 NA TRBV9 TGTGCCAGCAGCGTAAACAGGGGCGAGCAGTACTTC CASSVNRGEQYF
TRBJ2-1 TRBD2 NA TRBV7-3 TGTGCCAGCAGCTTAAATGTCCTAGCGGGGCGTGAGCAGTTCTTC CASSLNVLAGREQFF
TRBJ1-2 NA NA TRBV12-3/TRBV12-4 TGTGCCAGCAGTTCTAGACCTAACTATGGCTACACCTTC CASSSRPNYGYTF
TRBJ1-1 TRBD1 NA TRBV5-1 TGCGCCAGCAGCTCCCAGGGGGAGGCGAACACTGAAGCTTTCTTT CASSSQGEANTEAFF
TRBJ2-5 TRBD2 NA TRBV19 TGTGCCAGTAGTGCCCGCCGACTAGCGGGGGGACGTGGGGAGACCCAGTACTTC CASSARRLAGGRGETQYF